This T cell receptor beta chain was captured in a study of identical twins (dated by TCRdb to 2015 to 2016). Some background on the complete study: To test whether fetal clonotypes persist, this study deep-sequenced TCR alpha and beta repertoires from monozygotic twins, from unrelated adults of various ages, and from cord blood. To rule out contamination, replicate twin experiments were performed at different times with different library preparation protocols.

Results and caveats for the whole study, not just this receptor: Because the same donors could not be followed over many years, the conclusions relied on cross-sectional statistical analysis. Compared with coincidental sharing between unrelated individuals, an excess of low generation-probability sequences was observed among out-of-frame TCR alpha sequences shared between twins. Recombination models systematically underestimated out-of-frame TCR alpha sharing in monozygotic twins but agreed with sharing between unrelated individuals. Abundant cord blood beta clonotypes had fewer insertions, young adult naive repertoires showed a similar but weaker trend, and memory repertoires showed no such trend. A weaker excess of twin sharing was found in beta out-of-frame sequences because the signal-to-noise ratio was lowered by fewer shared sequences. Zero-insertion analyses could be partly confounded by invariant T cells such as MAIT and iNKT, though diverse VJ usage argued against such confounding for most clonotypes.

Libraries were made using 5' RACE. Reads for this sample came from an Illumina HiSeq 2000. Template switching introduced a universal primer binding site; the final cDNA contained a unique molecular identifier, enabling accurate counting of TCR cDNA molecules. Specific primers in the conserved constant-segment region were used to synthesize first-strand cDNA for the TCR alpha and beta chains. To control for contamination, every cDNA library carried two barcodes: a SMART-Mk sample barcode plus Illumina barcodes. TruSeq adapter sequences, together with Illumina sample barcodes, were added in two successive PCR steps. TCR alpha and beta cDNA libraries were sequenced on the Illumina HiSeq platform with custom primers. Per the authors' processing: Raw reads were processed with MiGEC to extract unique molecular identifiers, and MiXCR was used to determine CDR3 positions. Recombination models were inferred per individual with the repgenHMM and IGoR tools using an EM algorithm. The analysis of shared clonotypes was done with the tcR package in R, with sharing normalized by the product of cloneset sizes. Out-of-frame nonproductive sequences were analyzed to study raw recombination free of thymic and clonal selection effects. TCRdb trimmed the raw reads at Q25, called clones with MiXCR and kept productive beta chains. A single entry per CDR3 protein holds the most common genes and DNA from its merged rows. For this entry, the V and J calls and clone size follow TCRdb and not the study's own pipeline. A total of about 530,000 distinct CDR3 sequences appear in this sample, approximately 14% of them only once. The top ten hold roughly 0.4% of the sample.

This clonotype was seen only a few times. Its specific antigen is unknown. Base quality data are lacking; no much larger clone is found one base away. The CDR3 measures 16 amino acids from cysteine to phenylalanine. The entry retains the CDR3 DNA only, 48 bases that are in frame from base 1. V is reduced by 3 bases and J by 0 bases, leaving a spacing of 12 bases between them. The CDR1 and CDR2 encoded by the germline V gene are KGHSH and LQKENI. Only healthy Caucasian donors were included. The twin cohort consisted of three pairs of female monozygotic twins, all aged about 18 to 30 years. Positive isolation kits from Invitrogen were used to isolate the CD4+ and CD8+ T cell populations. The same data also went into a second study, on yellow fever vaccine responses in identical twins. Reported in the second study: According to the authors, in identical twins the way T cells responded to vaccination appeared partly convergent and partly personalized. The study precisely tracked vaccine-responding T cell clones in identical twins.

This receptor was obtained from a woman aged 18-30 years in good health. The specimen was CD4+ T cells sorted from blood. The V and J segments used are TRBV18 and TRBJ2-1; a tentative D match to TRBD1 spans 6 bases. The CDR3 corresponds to CASSPQGSASYNEQFF. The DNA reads TGTGCCAGCTCACCCCAGGGGAGCGCCTCCTACAATGAGCAGTTCTTC. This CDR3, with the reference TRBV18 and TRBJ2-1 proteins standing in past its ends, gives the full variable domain NAGVMQNPRHLVRRRGQEARLRCSPMKGHSHVYWYRQLPEEGLKFMVYLQKENIIDESGMPKERFSAEFPKEGPSILRIQQVVRGDSAAYFCASSPQGSASYNEQFFGPGTRLTVL.